The 5 T cell receptor beta chains below were found in one sample sequenced in a study of PD-1 blockade in classical Hodgkin lymphoma. Documented time point: cycle 4 day 1 (C4D1), after 5 to 7 weeks of nivolumab. No patient escaped relapse after autologous stem cell transplantation, and brentuximab vedotin exposure varied. Clones were sequenced by immunoSEQ multiplex PCR, and TCRdb holds only the in-frame ones, with some missing. The table records some 86,000 clones, 90% of them present only once. Sequencing was performed on peripheral blood mononuclear cells (PBMCs), taken before the fourth cycle of nivolumab. All receptors come from a human donor with classical Hodgkin lymphoma.

The chain uses TRBV19 and TRBJ2-3; 10 bases fit TRBD1. This CDR3 region has 13 residues. Germline assignment: CDR1 LNHDA and CDR2 SQIVND (reference sequence). J lost 6 bases, V lost 6 bases, and 3 bases had no gene match. CDR3 protein: CASRTGGLDTQYF. Here the CDR3 DNA reads TGTGCCAGTAGGACAGGGGGCTTGGATACGCAGTATTTT.

V and J are TRBV9 and TRBJ2-1, with D tentatively TRBD1 or TRBD2 (6 bases each). CDR3 length: 13 amino acids. Germline assignment: CDR1 SGDLS and CDR2 YYNGEE. V gave up 3 bases and J gave up 10 bases, with 14 bases separating them. The CDR3 DNA sequence: TGTGCCAGCAGCGGCCCGGGGGCGGAGGAGCAGTTCTTC. This sequence encodes CASSGPGAEEQFF.

The chain joins TRBV5-1 to TRBJ1-2; D is ambiguous. Per germline, CDR1 SGHRS and CDR2 YFSETQ. V gave up 2 bases and J gave up 2 bases, with 13 bases separating them. This CDR3 is 15 amino acids long. DNA of the CDR3: TGCGCCAGCAGCTTAAGTGGCAGCACCAACTATGGCTACACCTTC. Protein product: CASSLSGSTNYGYTF.

This clone was observed once. The chain couples TRBV6-1 to TRBJ1-1; tentative D call: TRBD1 (5 bases). The germline V gene encodes CDR1 MNHNS and CDR2 SASEGT. The V gene lost 6 bases and the J gene lost 5 bases, with 10 bases spanning the gap. The CDR3 sequence is 12 residues long. CDR3 DNA sequence: TGTGCCAGCAGGGGGGGGTATACTGAAGCTTTCTTT. As protein: CASRGGYTEAFF.

This clone has only one observation. This chain links TRBV6-6 with TRBJ1-1, with 12 positions matching TRBD1. Germline V CDR1 and CDR2: MNHNY, SVGAGI (reference sequence). V was clipped by 5 bases and J by 5 bases; unmatched bases: 6. The CDR3 sequence is 15 residues long. The CDR3 loop reads CASSPGDRGPTEAFF. The CDR3 nucleotides read TGTGCCAGCAGTCCCGGGGACAGGGGGCCGACTGAAGCTTTCTTT.